This is a list of T cell receptor beta chains from one sample in a study of lymphopenia after photon versus proton radiotherapy. Clones were sequenced by immunoSEQ multiplex PCR, and TCRdb holds only the in-frame ones, with some missing. This table has some 170,000 clones, roughly nine tenths appearing once. The sequenced sample was peripheral blood, obtained from a patient treated with photon-based radiotherapy. These receptor sequences come from a man in his fifties or sixties with gastric cancer. CDR3s include the opening cysteine and the closing phenylalanine or tryptophan. A D gene is named only where the DNA matches it firmly. Clone size is shown for a subset of rows, as once, few, many or a class of expanded clone.

v_gene	d_gene	abundance	j_gene	CDR3aa	CDR3nt
TRBV2	TRBD1	NA	TRBJ1-5	CASSRQGGDQPQHF	TGTGCCAGCAGTCGACAGGGAGGGGATCAGCCCCAGCATTTT
TRBV6-4	NA	NA	TRBJ2-3	CASSDSRRDTQYF	TGTGCCAGCAGTGACTCTAGGAGGGATACGCAGTATTTT
TRBV5-4	TRBD1	NA	TRBJ2-7	CASSFGQALEQYF	TGTGCCAGCAGCTTCGGACAGGCCCTAGAGCAGTACTTC
TRBV6-5	NA	NA	TRBJ2-5	CASRPTRPGETQYF	TGTGCCAGCAGGCCGACTAGACCCGGAGAGACCCAGTACTTC
TRBV29-1	NA	few	TRBJ2-2	CSVEQHYTGELFF	TGCAGCGTTGAACAGCACTACACCGGGGAGCTGTTTTTT
TRBV7-9	TRBD1	once	TRBJ2-5	CASSFSGTGVQETQYF	TGTGCCAGCAGCTTCTCCGGGACAGGGGTCCAAGAGACCCAGTACTTC
TRBV28	NA	few	TRBJ1-5	CASSPAQGPNQPQHF	TGTGCCAGCAGCCCGGCCCAGGGGCCCAATCAGCCCCAGCATTTT
TRBV28	NA	NA	TRBJ1-5	CATSRKGLRGNQPQHF	TGTGCCACCTCTAGGAAAGGGCTACGGGGCAATCAGCCCCAGCATTTT
TRBV9	TRBD1	NA	TRBJ1-4	CASSVRQGGFEKLFF	TGTGCCAGCAGCGTTAGACAGGGGGGTTTCGAAAAACTGTTTTTT
TRBV28	NA	NA	TRBJ1-1	CASSLWSAGAGEAFF	TGTGCCAGCAGTTTATGGTCGGCAGGGGCGGGCGAAGCTTTCTTT
TRBV7-2	NA	NA	TRBJ1-2	CASSTRVPKNYGYTF	TGTGCCAGCAGCACAAGGGTGCCGAAGAACTATGGCTACACCTTC
TRBV6-5	NA	NA	TRBJ1-1	CASSPSQLNTEAFF	TGTGCCAGCAGTCCCAGCCAGCTAAACACTGAAGCTTTCTTT
TRBV7-8	NA	NA	TRBJ2-3	CASSLRGRDTQYF	TGTGCCAGCAGCTTACGGGGCCGAGATACGCAGTATTTT
TRBV5-1	NA	NA	TRBJ2-7	CASSYGTQKSGQYF	TGCGCCAGCAGCTACGGGACACAAAAATCTGGGCAGTACTTC
TRBV11-2	NA	NA	TRBJ2-3	CASSLGLRLTDTQYF	TGTGCCAGCAGCCTCGGACTCAGACTTACAGATACGCAGTATTTT
TRBV28	NA	NA	TRBJ2-2	CASSFLGPKDTGELFF	TGTGCCAGCAGTTTCCTGGGACCCAAGGACACCGGGGAGCTGTTTTTT
TRBV5-1	NA	NA	TRBJ2-5	CASSFQGWETQYF	TGCGCCAGCAGCTTCCAGGGCTGGGAGACCCAGTACTTC
TRBV30	TRBD1	NA	TRBJ1-2	CAWMNGQGRLWGYTF	TGTGCCTGGATGAACGGACAGGGGAGGTTATGGGGCTACACCTTC
TRBV27	NA	NA	TRBJ2-3	CASSLNFPGTDTQYF	TGTGCCAGCAGTTTAAACTTTCCGGGCACAGATACGCAGTATTTT
TRBV2	NA	NA	TRBJ1-5	CASSVSPPPQPQHF	TGTGCCAGCAGTGTGTCCCCTCCCCCTCAGCCCCAGCATTTT
TRBV7-9	TRBD2	few	TRBJ2-7	CASSLAPTASGRTYEQYF	TGTGCCAGCAGCTTAGCCCCGACGGCTAGCGGGCGAACCTACGAGCAGTACTTC
TRBV9	TRBD1	NA	TRBJ2-3	CASSQQGATGDTQYF	TGTGCCAGCAGCCAACAGGGGGCGACGGGGGATACGCAGTATTTT
TRBV27	TRBD1	NA	TRBJ2-1	CASSFDRGYNEQFF	TGTGCCAGCAGTTTCGACAGGGGCTACAATGAGCAGTTCTTC
TRBV6-5	TRBD1	few	TRBJ2-7	CASSPGDRVAYEQYF	TGTGCCAGCAGTCCGGGGGACAGGGTGGCCTACGAGCAGTACTTC
TRBV18	NA	NA	TRBJ2-7	CASSQQDYEQYF	TGTGCCAGCTCACAACAAGACTACGAGCAGTACTTC
TRBV29-1	NA	NA	TRBJ1-2	CSVEGLEYGYTF	TGCAGCGTGGAGGGTTTAGAGTATGGCTACACCTTC
TRBV7-9	TRBD1	NA	TRBJ2-2	CASSSTGGNTGELFF	TGTGCCAGCAGCTCCACAGGGGGCAACACCGGGGAGCTGTTTTTT
TRBV7-8	NA	NA	TRBJ2-1	CASSFRAFSSYNEQFF	TGTGCCAGCAGCTTTCGAGCGTTTAGCTCCTACAATGAGCAGTTCTTC
TRBV7-2	NA	NA	TRBJ1-1	CASSLYRALNTEAFF	TGTGCCAGCAGCTTGTACAGGGCTCTGAACACTGAAGCTTTCTTT
TRBV9	NA	NA	TRBJ1-3	CASSVGGHSGNTIYF	TGTGCCAGCAGCGTAGGTGGGCACTCTGGAAACACCATATATTTT